Following are 5 T cell receptor beta chains from one sample sequenced in a study of CD8+ T cells in alopecia areata. Sequencing used cDNA as its template, made by extracting RNA and reverse transcribing it. Clones were read by immunoSEQ multiplex PCR, and TCRdb kept only the in-frame ones, dropping some. The sample holds 50,000 to 70,000 clones; around 40% are singletons and the top ten take roughly half. The specimen sequenced was NKG2D-low CD8+ T cells sorted from blood. The origin of the receptors is a human donor with alopecia areata.

This rearrangement joins TRBV7-9 to TRBJ2-7, with D hard to call. The CDR3 consists of 13 residues. CDR1 SEHNR and CDR2 FQNEAQ come from the germline V gene (reference sequence). V was pared by 1 base and J by 7 bases, with 11 bases between. The CDR3 sequence: CASSLGLSQEQYF. The CDR3 nucleotides read TGTGCCAGCAGCTTAGGGTTATCACAAGAGCAGTACTTC.

The CDR3 DNA reads TGCAGCGTTCGCCGCCGGGACACCATTTCGGAGACCCAGTACTTC. Translating it yields CSVRRRDTISETQYF. The chain recombines TRBV29-1 with TRBJ2-5; D may be TRBD1 (6 bases). V lost 5 bases, J lost 5 bases, and 21 bases lay in between. Per the germline V gene, CDR1 is SQVTM and CDR2 is ANQGSEA. The CDR3 consists of 15 residues.

The chain uses TRBV29-1 and TRBJ2-1, with D perhaps given as TRBD1 or TRBD2 (7 bases each). This CDR3 has 12 amino acids. Trimming shortened V by 7 bases and J by 7 bases, and 14 bases separated the two germline ends. The germline gives CDR1 SQVTM, CDR2 ANQGSEA. The CDR3 spells CSGGEGANEQFF. The CDR3 bases are TGCAGCGGTGGGGAGGGGGCGAATGAGCAGTTCTTC.

For the CDR3, the DNA is TGTGCCAGCAGTTTCAGGACTAGCGGGAGGGCCCTCTACAATGAGCAGTTCTTC. Translation gives CASSFRTSGRALYNEQFF. V usage is TRBV27 and J usage is TRBJ2-1; 15 bases are a match to TRBD2. V dropped 3 bases and J dropped 3; count of bases not matched to a gene: 6. The CDR3 is 18 amino acids. The germline CDR1 and CDR2 sequences are MNHEY and SMNVEV (reference sequence).

V usage is TRBV7-8 and J usage is TRBJ2-3; D gene uncertain. The CDR3 extends over 11 amino acids. CDR1 is SGHVS, CDR2 FQNEAQ, per germline. V was trimmed by 3 bases and J by 5 bases, leaving 3 bases between them. The DNA of the CDR3 is TGTGCCAGCAGCTTTGGAGATACGCAGTATTTT. Translated: CASSFGDTQYF.